This T cell receptor (beta chain) appears in the sequencing data of a study of T cells in Graves' hyperthyroidism and ophthalmopathy. Overall study results and limits: In the blood, most expanded thyroid clonotypes above 0.001 appeared as well. Ophthalmopathy was separated from stable hyperthyroidism by a 13 V-J model.

Disease duration under 2 months; hyperthyroidism patients were aged 18 to 65. The authors obtained PBMCs from more than 8 ml of fresh peripheral blood. Ten or more counts support this clonotype. Its specificity is not known. The CDR3 covers 13 residues. Trimming left V 0 bases short and J 9 bases short, with 10 bases between. Looked up from germline, CDR1 is SGHRS and CDR2 is YFSETQ. Amplification yielded TCR beta CDR3 regions, with RNA transcripts as the source. In the first-round RT-PCR of the TCR CDR3, the HTBI primer set was used. TCRdb called the multiplex PCR reads again in MiXCR, with one record for every CDR3 protein. Of about 590,000 distinct CDR3 sequences detected, 15% to 19% appear once; the ten largest clones hold roughly 7.3%.

This receptor was identified in a woman aged 25 to 39 with Graves' hyperthyroidism. The chain employs TRBV5-1 and TRBJ2-1; D remains unclear. The sample consisted of blood. CDR3 nucleotides: TGCGCCAGCAGCTTGGCCATGGGTGGTGAGCAGTTCTTC. Translation: CASSLAMGGEQFF.